Reported below is one T cell receptor (beta chain). Method: immunoSEQ multiplex PCR; TCRdb's copy keeps in-frame clones and lacks some. In the table there are about 260,000 clones, roughly nine tenths of which are singletons. This CDR3 region has 17 residues. Trimming shortened V by 3 bases and J by 0 bases, and 16 bases separated the two germline ends. From germline, CDR1 is LNHDA and CDR2 SQIVND (reference sequence). This sample is part of a study of blood T cell repertoires in COVID-19. Study information: T cells, B-cell-depleted T cells, or PBMCs provided the cDNA or gDNA that served as material.

The specimen was peripheral blood. The chain uses TRBV19 and TRBJ2-3; no clear D. The origin of this receptor is a man between 60 and 75 years old who had recovered from COVID-19. CDR3 nucleotide sequence: TGTGCCAGTAGTATGGGTTCGTCGCGGCGAAGCACAGATACGCAGTATTTT. Its translation is CASSMGSSRRSTDTQYF. Using reference TRBV19 and TRBJ2-3 for the parts outside the CDR3, the full variable domain is DGGITQSPKYLFRKEGQNVTLSCEQNLNHDAMYWYRQDPGQGLRLIYYSQIVNDFQKGDIAEGYSVSREKKESFPLTVTSAQKNPTAFYLCASSMGSSRRSTDTQYFGPGTRLTVL.